The entry that follows covers one TCR beta chain sequence. Patients had urothelial carcinoma that was locally advanced or metastatic. TCRdb's copy holds only in-frame clones and misses some; the assay was immunoSEQ multiplex PCR. This table holds 40,000 to 45,000 clones, roughly four fifths found once. The CDR3 covers 16 residues. In germline, CDR1 is SGHRS, CDR2 YFSETQ. Between the trimmed V and J ends, which lost 0 bases and 1 base, there was a span of 11 bases. These data belong to a study of PD-L1 blockade in urothelial cancer. Sequenced here: PBMCs, sampled around atezolizumab (anti-PD-L1) treatment. The receptor was isolated from a man in his 70s with urothelial cancer. The chain recombines TRBV5-1 with TRBJ2-1, with D uncertain. DNA for the CDR3: TGCGCCAGCAGCTTGGTTGCGACTGGGTCCTACAATGAGCAGTTCTTC. It yields the protein CASSLVATGSYNEQFF. The full variable domain, with the rest looked up from reference TRBV5-1 and TRBJ2-1, is KAGVTQTPRYLIKTRGQQVTLSCSPISGHRSVSWYQQTPGQGLQFLFEYFSETQRNKGNFPGRFSGRQFSNSRSEMNVSTLELGDSALYLCASSLVATGSYNEQFFGPGTRLTVL.